The next 27 T cell receptor beta chains were all read from a single sample in a study of T cell responses to AZD1222 COVID-19 vaccine. Sequenced by immunoSEQ multiplex PCR; TCRdb stores in-frame clones only, minus some. The data hold about 100,000 clones, with 87% observed a single time. Specimen: peripheral blood, collected on day 0 of MenACWY control vaccination. The receptors come from an adult in good health.

The chain has TRBV6-1 and TRBJ1-1; D might be TRBD1 (5 bases). Germline V gives CDR1 MNHNS, CDR2 SASEGT. The CDR3 loop spans 15 amino acids. Trimming cost V 2 bases and J 5 bases, with 15 bases left between them. The CDR3 DNA reads as TGTGCCAGCAGTGAACAGAGGGACTTGAGGACTGAAGCTTTCTTT. Its translation: CASSEQRDLRTEAFF.

The gene calls are TRBV29-1 and TRBJ1-2; TRBD1 might be the D (6 bases). The CDR3 has 12 amino acids. CDR1 SQVTM and CDR2 ANQGSEA come from the germline V gene. V was pared by 7 bases and J by 2 bases, with 11 bases between. CDR3 region: CSAPDSNYGYTF. CDR3 nucleotide sequence: TGCAGCGCCCCGGACAGCAACTATGGCTACACCTTC.

V and J are TRBV3-1 (or the pseudogene TRBV3-2) and TRBJ2-5, with D perhaps TRBD2 (6 bases). V was shortened by 4 bases and J by 4 bases, with 13 bases between the two germline ends. The germline CDR1 and CDR2 sequences are LGHDT and YNNKEL (reference sequence). The CDR3 consists of 14 residues. The CDR3 bases are TGTGCCAGCAGCCGTTGGACGGAGGGAGAGACCCAGTACTTC. Translating it yields CASSRWTEGETQYF.

The chain couples TRBV27 to TRBJ1-4, with 8 bases that match TRBD1. CDR1 is MNHEY, CDR2 SMNVEV, per germline (reference sequence). The CDR3 has 14 amino acids. J gave up 8 bases and V 3 bases, and 5 bases lay outside the gene matches. CDR3 residues: CASSFRTGMEKLFF. The CDR3 nucleotides read TGTGCCAGCAGTTTCCGGACAGGGATGGAAAAACTGTTTTTT.

The V gene is TRBV12-3 or TRBV12-4, the J gene TRBJ1-1; D uncertain. The ends were cut back, 5 bases at V and 7 bases at J, with 14 bases in the middle. This CDR3 is 13 amino acids long. The CDR3 loop reads CASSDPPGDEAFF. The CDR3 DNA reads TGTGCCAGCAGTGACCCTCCTGGGGATGAAGCTTTCTTT.

The chain employs TRBV28 and TRBJ1-2; the D gene is possibly TRBD1 (5 bases). The germline V and J ends were trimmed by 5 bases and 6 bases, with 10 bases remaining between them. Germline CDR1 and CDR2: MDHEN and SYDVKM. The CDR3 covers 12 residues. The CDR3, as DNA: TGTGCCAGCAGTGCAGGGTTTAATGGCTACACCTTC. This encodes CASSAGFNGYTF.

This clone has just one count. V is TRBV5-1 and J is TRBJ2-5, with 8 bases fitting TRBD1. The germline V gene has CDR1 SGHRS and CDR2 YFSETQ. This CDR3 comprises 14 residues. V was clipped by 4 bases and J by 4 bases; unmatched bases: 6. The chain's CDR3 is CASSTGTGRETQYF. As DNA, the CDR3 is TGCGCCAGCAGCACCGGGACAGGAAGAGAGACCCAGTACTTC.

The gene calls are TRBV2 and TRBJ1-4, with a weak D call TRBD1 (6 bases). The CDR3 contains 14 residues. V was pared by 6 bases and J by 4 bases, with 12 bases between. The germline V gene has CDR1 SNHLY and CDR2 FYNNEI. In DNA form, the CDR3 reads TGTGCCAGCAGCTTGGGACAAGATAATGAAAAACTGTTTTTT. Its protein product is CASSLGQDNEKLFF. Drawing the rest from reference TRBV2 and TRBJ1-4, the complete variable domain is EPEVTQTPSHQVTQMGQEVILRCVPISNHLYFYWYRQILGQKVEFLVSFYNNEISEKSEIFDDQFSVERPDGSNFTLKIRSTKLEDSAMYFCASSLGQDNEKLFFGSGTQLSVL.

V gene TRBV28 combines with J gene TRBJ1-2; TRBD1 matches at 8 bases. Trimming removed 6 bases from V and 4 bases from J; junction bases left unmatched: 4. This CDR3 has 13 amino acids. Per the germline V gene, CDR1 is MDHEN and CDR2 is SYDVKM. CDR3: CASRDTGGYGYTF. The CDR3 nucleotides are TGTGCCAGCAGGGATACAGGGGGCTATGGCTACACCTTC.

The chain couples TRBV7-9 to TRBJ1-2; no firm D call. Per the germline V gene, CDR1 is SEHNR and CDR2 is FQNEAQ (reference sequence). The CDR3 has 14 residues. V lost 1 base to trimming and J lost 4 bases, with 10 bases between them. CDR3 coding DNA: TGTGCCAGCAGCTTAGGATCAGAAACCTATGGCTACACCTTC. This encodes CASSLGSETYGYTF.

This rearrangement joins TRBV4-3 to TRBJ1-2; D is unclear. The CDR3 runs 15 residues. V was clipped by 0 bases and J by 4 bases, with 12 bases between them. Germline CDR1 LGHNA, CDR2 YSLEER. CDR3: CASSQELEASYGYTF. CDR3 nucleotides: TGCGCCAGCAGCCAAGAATTAGAGGCGAGCTATGGCTACACCTTC.

This clone appeared a single time. This chain links TRBV9 with TRBJ2-1; 9 bases align to TRBD2. The CDR3 contains 16 residues. V was clipped by 4 bases and J by 4 bases; unmatched bases: 9. Germline V gene lookup returns CDR1 SGDLS and CDR2 YYNGEE. Here the CDR3 reads CASSPPGLAKYNEQFF. The CDR3 DNA sequence: TGTGCCAGCAGCCCTCCGGGACTAGCAAAATACAATGAGCAGTTCTTC.

The chain has TRBV2 and TRBJ2-7, with TRBD2 matching 7 bases. Trimming at V came to 7 bases and at J to 2 bases, leaving 8 bases not matched to a gene. Germline V gives CDR1 SNHLY, CDR2 FYNNEI. This CDR3 has 14 residues. The CDR3 DNA is TGTGCCAGCAAGAGGGAGCGGGGCCCCTACGAGCAGTACTTC. Its translation: CASKRERGPYEQYF.

There are a few counts of this clone. J is TRBJ2-5 and V is TRBV15; no definite D call. The V gene's germline CDR1 is LNHNV and CDR2 YYDKDF (reference sequence). Trimming left V 3 bases short and J 3 bases short, with 2 bases between. The CDR3 has 11 residues. The CDR3 spells CATSSEETQYF. For the CDR3, the DNA is TGTGCCACCAGCAGCGAAGAGACCCAGTACTTC.

This clone was recorded only once. This chain joins TRBV6-5 and TRBJ2-7; no clear D gene. This CDR3 is built from 14 residues. The V end lost 6 bases, the J end lost 0 bases, and 12 bases lay between the germline ends. Looked up from germline, CDR1 is MNHEY and CDR2 is SVGAGI. CDR3 amino acids: CASRYARSSYEQYF. The CDR3 nucleotides read TGTGCCAGCAGGTACGCTAGGAGCTCCTACGAGCAGTACTTC.

The count of this clone is one. The chain employs TRBV19 and TRBJ2-7, with TRBD1 identical over 8 bases. Trimming at V came to 0 bases and at J to 4 bases, leaving 5 bases not matched to a gene. The V gene's germline CDR1 is LNHDA and CDR2 SQIVND (reference sequence). This CDR3 is built from 15 residues. The CDR3 spells CASSIEAGGVYEQYF. In DNA form, the CDR3 reads TGTGCCAGTAGTATAGAGGCAGGGGGCGTTTACGAGCAGTACTTC.

J is TRBJ1-4 and V is TRBV18, with D unclear. The CDR3 loop spans 15 amino acids. Trimming took off 2 bases at V and 3 bases at J, with 10 bases between the two ends. Germline V gene data show CDR1 as KGHSH and CDR2 as LQKENI. The CDR3: CASSPGAGANEKLFF. The CDR3 coding sequence is TGTGCCAGCTCACCAGGAGCGGGAGCTAATGAAAAACTGTTTTTT.

The CDR3 region is CASSLATSGSHEQYF. CDR3 coding DNA: TGTGCCAGCAGCCTAGCGACTAGCGGGAGCCACGAGCAGTACTTC. V is TRBV5-5 and J is TRBJ2-7; TRBD2 matches at 12 bases. This CDR3 is built from 15 residues. CDR1 and CDR2 (germline): SGHKS, YYEKEE (reference sequence). The trim removed 4 bases at V and 5 bases at J, leaving 7 bases unmatched.

V and J are TRBV6-2 or TRBV6-3 and TRBJ1-2; 8 bases fit TRBD1. The CDR3 totals 14 residues. With V trimmed by 2 bases and J by 6 bases, 5 bases remained unmatched. Germline values: CDR1 MNHEY, CDR2 SVGEGT. The CDR3 loop reads CASSYEETGDGYTF. Here the CDR3 DNA reads TGTGCCAGCAGTTACGAAGAGACAGGGGATGGCTACACCTTC.

This chain links TRBV28 with TRBJ2-7; possibly TRBD1 or TRBD2 for D (6 bases each). Trimming left V 7 bases short and J 4 bases short, with 14 bases between. The CDR3 has 13 amino acids. CDR1 and CDR2 (germline): MDHEN, SYDVKM. Here the CDR3 DNA reads TGTGCCAGCACGGAGGGGGGACTTTACGAGCAGTACTTC. Its translation is CASTEGGLYEQYF.

This clone turned up a few times. The CDR3 spells CASSLGLAGRTDTQYF. The CDR3 DNA is TGTGCCAGCAGCCTGGGACTAGCGGGACGCACAGATACGCAGTATTTT. This chain joins TRBV3-1 (or the pseudogene TRBV3-2) and TRBJ2-3, with 13 positions matching TRBD2. V shed 4 bases and J 1 base; nucleotides not matched to a gene: 2. Germline V gene data show CDR1 as LGHDT and CDR2 as YNNKEL (reference sequence). This CDR3 has 16 residues.

The chain employs TRBV12-3 or TRBV12-4 and TRBJ1-2; 8 nucleotides line up with TRBD1. The CDR3 is 13 amino acids. The junction had 4 bases not matched to a gene; V was cut back by 6 bases and J by 4 bases. The CDR3 is CASSRGQGYGYTF. The CDR3, as DNA: TGTGCCAGCAGCCGTGGACAGGGCTATGGCTACACCTTC.

The rearrangement links TRBV9 to TRBJ2-3; the D gene is possibly TRBD2 (6 bases). This CDR3 has 15 residues. Per the germline V gene, CDR1 is SGDLS and CDR2 is YYNGEE. Trimming stripped 0 bases from V and 3 bases from J, with 11 bases between. The CDR3 sequence: CASSVGAGRTDTQYF. The CDR3 DNA reads TGTGCCAGCAGCGTAGGGGCAGGGAGGACAGATACGCAGTATTTT.

The V call is TRBV18, the J call TRBJ2-2, with 9 nucleotides matching TRBD1. There are 16 residues in the CDR3. Germline V gives CDR1 KGHSH, CDR2 LQKENI. The junction had 5 bases not matched to a gene; V was cut back by 6 bases and J by 0 bases. The CDR3 DNA follows: TGTGCCAGCTCCAGGGACAGGGTTCCGAACACCGGGGAGCTGTTTTTT. This encodes CASSRDRVPNTGELFF.

The rearrangement joins TRBV7-2 to TRBJ2-1; D remains unclear. CDR3 length: 15 residues. The V gene lost 3 bases and the J gene lost 0 bases, with 9 bases spanning the gap. The germline CDR1 and CDR2 sequences are SGHTA and FQGNSA. CDR3 sequence: CASSFYLGSYNEQFF. For the CDR3, the DNA is TGTGCCAGCAGCTTCTATCTGGGCTCCTACAATGAGCAGTTCTTC.

V is TRBV28 and J is TRBJ1-2; 9 nucleotides line up with TRBD1. Germline V gene lookup returns CDR1 MDHEN and CDR2 SYDVKM. This CDR3 region has 15 residues. Unmatched junction bases numbered 7, after V lost 6 bases and J lost 2 bases. CDR3 in DNA: TGTGCCAGCAGGACGGGACAGGGAATAAACTATGGCTACACCTTC. Translating it yields CASRTGQGINYGYTF.

This chain joins TRBV9 and TRBJ1-2, with 7 bases aligning to TRBD1. V lost 4 bases, J lost 1 base, and 7 bases stayed unmatched. The length of the CDR3 is 15 residues. Germline loops: CDR1 SGDLS, CDR2 YYNGEE. The CDR3, as DNA: TGTGCCAGCAGCATCGCAGGGGGGCTTAACTATGGCTACACCTTC. It specifies CASSIAGGLNYGYTF.